These T cell receptor beta chains were read from a single sample in a study of blood T cell repertoires in COVID-19. Assay: immunoSEQ multiplex PCR; the TCRdb copy retains only in-frame clones and omits some. The sample records more than 55,000 clones, over 65% being singletons. The sequenced sample consisted of peripheral blood. These receptors came from a man aged 80 or over with active or convalescent COVID-19. Both conserved end residues are part of each CDR3. Each record gives: clone size, V gene, J gene, D gene, CDR3 DNA, CDR3 protein. The D gene is left open where the match is weak. Where a row states a size, it is once, few, many or the class of an expanded clone; other rows omit it.

>-|TRBV30|TRBJ2-5|-
TGTGCCTGGGATACAGGGAGAGAGACCCAGTACTTC
CAWDTGRETQYF
>-|TRBV5-1|TRBJ2-1|TRBD2
TGCGCCAGCAGCGTTAGCGGGGAAAATGAGCAGTTCTTC
CASSVSGENEQFF
>-|TRBV5-6|TRBJ1-2|TRBD1
TGTGCCAGCAGCTTGGATACCCAGGGGGCCATAACCCCAAGTACCTTC
CASSLDTQGAITPSTF
>-|TRBV6-5|TRBJ2-7|-
TGTGCCAGCAGTTACTCGTACTCCCATTCCTACGAGCAGTACTTC
CASSYSYSHSYEQYF
>-|TRBV3-1/TRBV3-2|TRBJ2-5|TRBD2
TGTGCCGGCAGCCAAGAAACGGGGGGGTGGGAGACCCAGTACTTC
CAGSQETGGWETQYF
>-|TRBV7-2|TRBJ2-6|-
TGTGCCAGCAGCTTAATGGCGGAATTAGGCTCTGGGGCCAACGTCCTGACTTTC
CASSLMAELGSGANVLTF
>few|TRBV19|TRBJ2-7|TRBD1
TGTGCCAGTAGTATATCAGGGGGCCGTTCCGAGCAGTACTTC
CASSISGGRSEQYF
>-|TRBV9|TRBJ2-1|-
TGTGCCAGCACGTCTAGTTCGGTCGGTGAGCAGTTCTTC
CASTSSSVGEQFF
>-|TRBV30|TRBJ2-3|-
TGTGCCTGGAGTGTTCTAGCCTCTTATACGCAGTATTTT
CAWSVLASYTQYF
>-|TRBV11-2|TRBJ2-2|-
TGTGCCAGCATGCACGTGAGGAACACCGGGGAGCTGTTTTTT
CASMHVRNTGELFF
>-|TRBV7-9|TRBJ1-2|-
TGTGCCAGCAGCCTGGGGGGGCCGGGATATGGCTACACCTTC
CASSLGGPGYGYTF
>-|TRBV7-3|TRBJ2-2|TRBD1
TGTGCCAGCAGCGGCCGGGACAGGGCGAACACCGGGGAGCTGTTTTTT
CASSGRDRANTGELFF
>-|TRBV24-1|TRBJ2-1|TRBD1
TGTGCCACCAGTGAGAGGGGGACAGGGGACTACAATGAGCAGTTCTTC
CATSERGTGDYNEQFF
>-|TRBV9|TRBJ1-2|-
TGTGCCAGCAGCAAACTAACAGGTGGAGACTATGGCTACACCTTC
CASSKLTGGDYGYTF
>-|TRBV27|TRBJ1-4|-
TGTGCCAGCAGCCTCGCGGGCGGCGATGAAAAACTGTTTTTT
CASSLAGGDEKLFF
>once|TRBV10-3|TRBJ2-5|-
TGTGCCATCATGGGGCAGGACGTCGGAGAGACCCAGTACTTC
CAIMGQDVGETQYF
>-|TRBV3-1/TRBV3-2|TRBJ1-2|-
TGTGCCAGCAGCCCTATGATGAACCTCCGGGACTATGGCTACACCTTC
CASSPMMNLRDYGYTF
>once|TRBV24-1|TRBJ2-1|TRBD2
TGTGCCACCCCGTTTGGACTAGCGCCTTTGCCCTACAATGAGCAGTTCTTC
CATPFGLAPLPYNEQFF
>-|TRBV19|TRBJ1-5|TRBD1
TGTGCCAGTAGTATAGTCCCCGGGGGGACAGGGGGCTATCAGCCCCAGCATTTT
CASSIVPGGTGGYQPQHF
>-|TRBV28|TRBJ2-1|-
TGTGCCAGCAGTTTTGCCATCACCGGTGGCAATGAGCAGTTCTTC
CASSFAITGGNEQFF
>-|TRBV5-4|TRBJ2-1|TRBD2
TGTGCCAGCAGCTGGACTAGCGAAGGGAATGAGCAGTTCTTC
CASSWTSEGNEQFF
>-|TRBV5-4|TRBJ2-7|TRBD1
TGTGCCAGCAGCTTCGGGACAGGCCCCTACGAGCAGTACTTC
CASSFGTGPYEQYF
>-|TRBV28|TRBJ2-4|-
TGTGCCAGCAGAAGGGAGGCCAAAAACATTCAGTACTTC
CASRREAKNIQYF
>once|TRBV9|TRBJ1-5|-
TGTGCCAGCAGCGTAGGGCCCGGGTGGGGCAGGGGAAAAGATCAGCCCCAGCATTTT
CASSVGPGWGRGKDQPQHF
>many|TRBV7-9|TRBJ1-6|TRBD1
TGTGCCAGCAGTACAGGGGTAACCTATAATTCACCCCTCCACTTT
CASSTGVTYNSPLHF
>-|TRBV28|TRBJ2-7|-
TGTGCCAGCAGTTTAGGGCTACACTCCTACGAGCAGTACTTC
CASSLGLHSYEQYF
>-|TRBV6-2/TRBV6-3|TRBJ2-1|-
TGTGCCAGCAGTCGCTACAATGAGCAGTTCTTC
CASSRYNEQFF
>-|TRBV19|TRBJ1-5|-
TGTGCCAGTAGTGCAGTTCGCAATCAGCCCCAGCATTTT
CASSAVRNQPQHF
>few|TRBV24-1|TRBJ2-3|TRBD2
TGTGCCACCAGCGCAACTAGCGCGCGCACAGATACGCAGTATTTT
CATSATSARTDTQYF
>-|TRBV2|TRBJ2-3|-
TGTGCCAGCAGCGATGTGGAGGCAGATACGCAGTATTTT
CASSDVEADTQYF
>-|TRBV20-1|TRBJ2-5|TRBD2
TGCAGTGCTAGTCTAGCGGGAGGGCCCTACCAAGAGACCCAGTACTTC
CSASLAGGPYQETQYF
>-|TRBV6-2/TRBV6-3|TRBJ2-3|-
TGTGCCAGCAGTTCGGCGGACAAGTTCACAGATACGCAGTATTTT
CASSSADKFTDTQYF
>few|TRBV6-6|TRBJ1-2|-
TGTGCCAGCAGTGCCCTCCTCATCTCGGGGAATGGCTACACCTTC
CASSALLISGNGYTF
>-|TRBV5-1|TRBJ2-5|-
TGCGCCAGCAGCTTGGGGCAGGGGCAAGAGACCCAGTACTTC
CASSLGQGQETQYF
>-|TRBV4-2|TRBJ2-1|TRBD1
TGTGCCAGCAGCCAACACTTAGGACAGGGATTATACAATGAGCAGTTCTTC
CASSQHLGQGLYNEQFF
>-|TRBV5-8|TRBJ1-6|-
TGTGCCAGCAGCTTGGAGCGGACCGCCGATTATAATTCACCCCTCCACTTT
CASSLERTADYNSPLHF
>-|TRBV19|TRBJ2-7|TRBD2
TGTGCCAGTAGTATCCGGGGGGACGAGCAGTACTTC
CASSIRGDEQYF
>few|TRBV7-2|TRBJ1-5|-
TGTGCCAGCAGCTTAAACCCGACAGAATATAGCAATCAGCCCCAGCATTTT
CASSLNPTEYSNQPQHF
>-|TRBV2|TRBJ2-7|-
TGTGCCAGCAGCTATAGCGTTTACGAGCAGTACTTC
CASSYSVYEQYF
>-|TRBV19|TRBJ1-2|-
TGTGCCAGTAGTACCCCATTGACAGGAGACTATGGCTACACCTTC
CASSTPLTGDYGYTF
>-|TRBV28|TRBJ2-1|TRBD2
TGTGCCAGCAACCAACTAGCGGGAGCTTACAATGAGCAGTTCTTC
CASNQLAGAYNEQFF
>-|TRBV5-1|TRBJ2-7|TRBD1
TGCGCCAGCAGCCGGACCGGGACAGCCTCCTACGAGCAGTACTTC
CASSRTGTASYEQYF
>-|TRBV12-5|TRBJ2-7|TRBD1
TGTGCTAGTGGGCGGGACAGGGGCTACGAGCAGTACTTC
CASGRDRGYEQYF
>-|TRBV6-5|TRBJ2-7|TRBD2
TGTGCCAGCAGACGCGGGAGGGTTTACGAGCAGTACTTC
CASRRGRVYEQYF
>few|TRBV4-3|TRBJ2-5|-
TGCGCCAGCAGCCCCCTGGCTCGAGGGGAGACCCAGTACTTC
CASSPLARGETQYF